This TCR beta chain was observed in a study of blood T cell repertoires in COVID-19. Turning to the study itself: Acute-phase and convalescent COVID-19 samples originated in the United States, Italy and Spain.

Germline V gives CDR1 MNHNY, CDR2 SVGAGI (reference sequence). The CDR3 consists of 15 residues. V gave up 4 bases and J gave up 1 base, with 11 bases separating them. In the source study's methods: Reference gene primer amplification gave nucleated cell count estimates. This table comes from immunoSEQ multiplex PCR, and its TCRdb copy is limited to in-frame clones, with some not included. V and J calls and clone size are those listed in that table; D and trimming were worked out from the DNA. The table has 180,000 or so clones, approximately 85% seen once. This clone was counted once. Material for sequencing was peripheral blood. V is TRBV6-6 and J is TRBJ1-5; maybe TRBD1 (6 bases). This TCR came from a woman aged 60-75 years with acute or convalescent COVID-19. The CDR3 sequence: CASSLTGRSNQPQHF. CDR3 coding DNA: TGTGCCAGCAGTTTAACAGGGCGCAGCAATCAGCCCCAGCATTTT.